This T cell receptor (beta chain) was retrieved from a study of technical replicates of blood from a handful of donors. Sequenced by immunoSEQ multiplex PCR; TCRdb stores in-frame clones only, minus some. The sample shows 60,000 to 85,000 clones, roughly 97% of them seen only once. The CDR3 is made up of 17 amino acids. Trimming shortened V by 4 bases and J by 7 bases, and 24 bases separated the two germline ends. Germline-derived CDR1 and CDR2 are SGHNT and YYREEE (reference sequence). Input material: T cells isolated from PBMCs. The chain employs TRBV5-4 and TRBJ2-1, with D perhaps TRBD2 (6 bases). This receptor was taken from a human donor in good health. CDR3 in DNA: TGTGCCAGCAGCCCTACTTTCGGAGGGCTATTGGGGAATGAGCAGTTCTTC. The encoded protein is CASSPTFGGLLGNEQFF.